Shown below are 14 T cell receptor beta chains from a single sample sequenced in a study of graft-versus-host responses after intestinal transplantation. TCRdb's table, derived via immunoSEQ multiplex PCR, lists solely in-frame clones and lacks some. The sample carries approximately 90,000 clones, under 95% recorded once. The antigens these receptors bind are not known. This sample comprised unstimulated CD8+ T cells sorted from spleen or lymph node cells, obtained before intestinal transplant. The receptors were sampled from a human donor who received an intestinal transplant.

The CDR3 DNA is TGTGCCAGCAGTTTACATAGCAATCAGCCCCAGCATTTT. This codes for CASSLHSNQPQHF. The chain has TRBV28 and TRBJ1-5; D not certain. Germline CDR1 and CDR2: MDHEN and SYDVKM. CDR3 length: 13 residues. V shed 2 bases and J shed 0 bases, with 2 bases lying between them. Drawing the rest from reference TRBV28 and TRBJ1-5, the complete variable domain is DVKVTQSSRYLVKRTGEKVFLECVQDMDHENMFWYRQDPGLGLRLIYFSYDVKMKEKGDIPEGYSVSREKKERFSLILESASTNQTSMYLCASSLHSNQPQHFGDGTRLSIL.

The chain combines TRBV7-9 with TRBJ1-1; TRBD1 is a possible D gene (5 bases). The germline V gene has CDR1 SEHNR and CDR2 FQNEAQ (reference sequence). Between the trimmed V and J ends, which lost 0 bases and 2 bases, there was a span of 10 bases. This CDR3 comprises 15 residues. CDR3 amino acids: CASSLAGAANTEAFF. DNA of the CDR3: TGTGCCAGCAGCTTAGCTGGGGCCGCAAACACTGAAGCTTTCTTT. Combining the CDR3 with reference TRBV7-9 and TRBJ1-1 gives the whole variable domain DTGVSQNPRHKITKRGQNVTFRCDPISEHNRLYWYRQTLGQGPEFLTYFQNEAQLEKSRLLSDRFSAERPKGSFSTLEIQRTEQGDSAMYLCASSLAGAANTEAFFGQGTRLTVV.

This chain links TRBV6-1 with TRBJ2-1; D is uncertain. CDR3 length: 12 residues. Germline V gene sequence: CDR1 MNHNS, CDR2 SASEGT. Trimming took 3 bases from V and 10 from J, leaving 10 bases between them. Here the CDR3 DNA reads TGTGCCAGCAGTGAGAACGCAGAGGAGCAGTTCTTC. Its translation is CASSENAEEQFF.

The chain is built from TRBV28 and TRBJ1-1, with D tentatively TRBD1 (6 bases). The CDR3 loop spans 15 amino acids. Trimming cost V 4 bases and J 5 bases, with 17 bases left between them. Germline CDR1 is MDHEN and CDR2 is SYDVKM. The chain's CDR3 is CASSWDGGPLTEAFF. The CDR3 DNA is TGTGCCAGCAGTTGGGATGGGGGGCCCCTAACTGAAGCTTTCTTT.

The rearrangement uses TRBV14 and TRBJ1-4, with D possibly being TRBD1 (6 bases). The CDR3 is 18 amino acids. The germline CDR1 and CDR2 sequences are SGHDN and FVKESK. The V end was cut by 0 bases, the J end by 8 bases, with 22 bases between. The CDR3 spells CASSQDSVRGRVLEKLFF. DNA for the CDR3: TGTGCCAGCAGCCAAGACAGCGTCAGGGGAAGAGTATTAGAAAAACTGTTTTTT.

The rearrangement uses TRBV10-2 and TRBJ2-7, with 11 positions matching TRBD2. The V gene's germline CDR1 is WSHSY and CDR2 SAAADI. CDR3 length: 21 residues. Trimming removed 3 bases from V and 3 bases from J; junction bases left unmatched: 22. Here the CDR3 DNA reads TGCGCCAGCAGTGACGAGTCGCAGACACCCACCTGGACTAGCGGGTTCTACGAGCAGTACTTC. Translating gives CASSDESQTPTWTSGFYEQYF.

V is TRBV9 and J is TRBJ2-3; D may be TRBD2 (5 bases). This CDR3 has 14 residues. V was pared by 0 bases and J by 0 bases, with 5 bases between. Germline V lookup: CDR1 SGDLS, CDR2 YYNGEE. CDR3 protein: CASSVGTSTDTQYF. The CDR3 coding sequence is TGTGCCAGCAGCGTAGGGACTAGCACAGATACGCAGTATTTT.

The V gene is TRBV7-9, the J gene TRBJ2-1, with a tentative D call TRBD2 (6 bases). CDR1 and CDR2 (germline): SEHNR, FQNEAQ (reference sequence). CDR3 length equals 15 residues. V shed 3 bases and J shed 14 bases, with 23 bases lying between them. The CDR3 nucleotides are TGTGCCAGCAGCTTTGAGGGATCCGACGGGACGGGGGAGTTCTTC. Its translation is CASSFEGSDGTGEFF.

This chain joins TRBV4-2 and TRBJ2-5, with TRBD2 as a possible D gene (5 bases). Deletions cut 1 base from V and 3 bases from J, with 15 bases between. The CDR3 is 16 residues long. Per the germline V gene, CDR1 is LGHNA and CDR2 is YNFKEQ. Here the CDR3 DNA reads TGTGCCAGCAGCCAAGGTCCCCTTAGCGCAGAAGAGACCCAGTACTTC. It yields the protein CASSQGPLSAEETQYF.

The rearrangement links TRBV30 to TRBJ2-1, with 7 positions matching TRBD2. CDR1 is GTSNPN, CDR2 SVGIG, per germline (reference sequence). This CDR3 is built from 13 residues. V shed 2 bases and J 10 bases; nucleotides not matched to a gene: 8. The CDR3 sequence is CAWSFSSSGEQFF. In DNA, the CDR3 is TGTGCCTGGAGTTTTTCCTCTAGCGGAGAGCAGTTCTTC.

This chain uses TRBV11-1 with TRBJ2-1, with 9 bases identical to TRBD2. With 4 bases clipped from V and 8 bases from J, the junction kept 15 bases outside the gene matches. Germline values: CDR1 SGHAT, CDR2 FQDESV (reference sequence). This CDR3 has 17 residues. The CDR3 here is CASSSHRGGGASDEQFF. The CDR3 bases are TGTGCCAGCAGCTCGCATCGGGGCGGGGGGGCCTCGGATGAGCAGTTCTTC.

This clone was recorded once. The chain joins TRBV7-9 to TRBJ2-5; possibly TRBD1 or TRBD2 for D (5 bases each). V lost 4 bases and J lost 5, with 5 bases in between. The CDR3 covers 11 residues. The V gene's germline CDR1 is SEHNR and CDR2 FQNEAQ (reference sequence). DNA of the CDR3: TGTGCCAGCAGCTGGGGGGAGACCCAGTACTTC. Translating it yields CASSWGETQYF.

The genes are TRBV4-1 and TRBJ2-1; 8 nucleotides match TRBD2. This CDR3 has 16 amino acids. The trim removed 3 bases at V and 2 bases at J, leaving 6 bases unmatched. CDR1 and CDR2 from the germline V gene are MGHRA and YSYEKL. The CDR3 is CASSQTRLATYNEQFF. DNA of the CDR3: TGCGCCAGCAGCCAGACCAGACTAGCGACCTACAATGAGCAGTTCTTC.

V usage is TRBV28 and J usage is TRBJ2-1; D not resolved. This CDR3 has 11 residues. CDR1 is MDHEN, CDR2 SYDVKM, per germline. V gave up 6 bases and J gave up 8 bases, with 8 bases separating them. As DNA, the CDR3 is TGTGCCAGCAGCTGGTCGGATGAGCAGTTCTTC. Its translation: CASSWSDEQFF.